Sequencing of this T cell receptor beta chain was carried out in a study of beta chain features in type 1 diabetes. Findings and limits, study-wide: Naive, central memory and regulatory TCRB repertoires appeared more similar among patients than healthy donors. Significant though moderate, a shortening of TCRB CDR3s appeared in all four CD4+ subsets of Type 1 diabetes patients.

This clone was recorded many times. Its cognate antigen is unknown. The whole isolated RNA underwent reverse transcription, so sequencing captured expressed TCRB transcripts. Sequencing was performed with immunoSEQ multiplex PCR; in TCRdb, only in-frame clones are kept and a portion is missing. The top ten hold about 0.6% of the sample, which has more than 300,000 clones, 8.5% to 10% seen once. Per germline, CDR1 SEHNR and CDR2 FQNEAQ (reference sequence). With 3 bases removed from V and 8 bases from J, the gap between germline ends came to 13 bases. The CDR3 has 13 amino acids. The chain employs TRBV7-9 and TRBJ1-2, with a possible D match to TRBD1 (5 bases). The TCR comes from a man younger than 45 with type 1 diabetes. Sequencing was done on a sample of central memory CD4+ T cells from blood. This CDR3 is CASSFGTGEGYTF. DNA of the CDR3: TGTGCCAGCAGCTTCGGCACGGGGGAGGGCTACACCTTC.